The 20 T cell receptor beta chains listed next were all sequenced from one sample in a study of T cells after yellow fever vaccination. From the 5' RACE reads, TCRdb called clonotypes with MiXCR, one entry per CDR3 protein. The sample carries under 95,000 distinct CDR3 sequences, more than 5.5% recorded once. The starting material was CD8+ T cells sorted from PBMCs, obtained 10 to 11 days after the first yellow fever vaccination. The receptors were gathered from a man aged 18 to 29 who received the YFV17D yellow fever vaccine.

The sample holds many counts of this clonotype. V gene TRBV9 combines with J gene TRBJ1-4; the match to TRBD1 covers 7 bases. There are 15 residues in the CDR3. Germline CDR1 reads SGDLS; CDR2 reads YYNGEE. J lost 5 bases, V lost 0 bases, and 4 bases had no gene match. In nucleotides, the CDR3 is TGTGCCAGCAGCGTAGATGGGACAGTCAATGAAAAACTGTTTTTT. It encodes CASSVDGTVNEKLFF.

J is TRBJ1-2 and V is TRBV15; D gene ambiguous. V was clipped by 0 bases and J by 0 bases, with 14 bases between them. This CDR3 is 17 amino acids long. Germline V CDR1 and CDR2: LNHNV, YYDKDF (reference sequence). The CDR3 coding sequence is TGTGCCACCAGCAGAGATCGGGCAGCCCTTGCTAACTATGGCTACACCTTC. Translated, it gives CATSRDRAALANYGYTF.

This clonotype appeared many times. The chain has TRBV30 and TRBJ2-7; 7 bases are shared with TRBD1. J gave up 2 bases and V 6 bases, and 4 bases lay outside the gene matches. Germline V gene data show CDR1 as GTSNPN and CDR2 as SVGIG (reference sequence). CDR3 length: 12 residues. CDR3 region: CACTGDTYEQYF. CDR3 bases: TGTGCCTGTACAGGGGACACCTACGAGCAGTACTTC.

This clonotype was counted ten times or more. The chain uses TRBV9 and TRBJ2-5, with 8 bases lining up with TRBD2. The V and J ends lost 4 bases and 2 bases, in that order; junction bases with no gene match: 10. This CDR3 has 16 amino acids. CDR1 is SGDLS, CDR2 YYNGEE, per germline. The DNA of the CDR3 is TGTGCCAGCAGCCTTGGGACTAGGGGGGGTCAAGAGACCCAGTACTTC. Its translation: CASSLGTRGGQETQYF.

This clonotype has just a few counts. Here the CDR3 reads CASSHLLSKNIQYF. The CDR3 DNA reads as TGTGCCAGCAGCCACTTATTATCCAAAAACATTCAGTACTTC. V gene TRBV28 combines with J gene TRBJ2-4; D unresolved. CDR3 length: 14 amino acids. V gave up 6 bases and J gave up 2 bases, with 11 bases separating them. Germline V gene sequence: CDR1 MDHEN, CDR2 SYDVKM. Filled out from reference TRBV28 and TRBJ2-4, the complete variable domain reads DVKVTQSSRYLVKRTGEKVFLECVQDMDHENMFWYRQDPGLGLRLIYFSYDVKMKEKGDIPEGYSVSREKKERFSLILESASTNQTSMYLCASSHLLSKNIQYFGAGTRLSVL.

The sample holds many counts of this clonotype. V is TRBV7-9 and J is TRBJ2-5; D perhaps matches TRBD2 (6 bases). This CDR3 spans 13 amino acids. CDR1 is SEHNR and CDR2 is FQNEAQ in the germline V gene (reference sequence). V was clipped by 2 bases and J by 3 bases, with 7 bases between them. CDR3 bases: TGTGCCAGCAGCTTATCGGGGGAAGAGACCCAGTACTTC. Protein product: CASSLSGEETQYF. The full variable domain, with the rest looked up from reference TRBV7-9 and TRBJ2-5, is DTGVSQNPRHKITKRGQNVTFRCDPISEHNRLYWYRQTLGQGPEFLTYFQNEAQLEKSRLLSDRFSAERPKGSFSTLEIQRTEQGDSAMYLCASSLSGEETQYFGPGTRLLVL.

This clonotype came up many times. The chain has TRBV6-1 and TRBJ2-7, with D tentatively TRBD1 (6 bases). The CDR3 contains 17 residues. Per germline, CDR1 MNHNS and CDR2 SASEGT. Trimming cost V 6 bases and J 7 bases, with 28 bases left between them. The CDR3 spells CASRDSLFPYPLVEQYV. For the CDR3, the DNA is TGTGCCAGCAGGGACAGTCTATTTCCTTACCCCTTGGTAGAGCAGTACGTC.

In nucleotides, the CDR3 is TGTGCCAGTAGTATGGCCGGGACAGGGTTTGAAAAACTGTTTTTT. It is translated as CASSMAGTGFEKLFF. V usage is TRBV19 and J usage is TRBJ1-4; 9 bases are shared with TRBD1. This CDR3 region has 15 residues. Losses at the gene ends were 3 bases for V and 7 bases for J; bases not matched to a gene: 6. The germline CDR1 and CDR2 sequences are LNHDA and SQIVND (reference sequence).

This clonotype was detected many times. This sequence joins TRBV15 and TRBJ2-5; TRBD2 aligns across 13 bases. Germline CDR1 and CDR2: LNHNV and YYDKDF (reference sequence). V lost 1 base, J lost 3 bases, and 8 bases stayed unmatched. This CDR3 is built from 18 residues. The DNA of the CDR3 is TGTGCCACCAGCAGAGGCTTACTAGCGGGGGGGCCAGAAGAGACCCAGTACTTC. The encoded protein is CATSRGLLAGGPEETQYF.

This clonotype was observed at least ten times. The gene calls are TRBV9 and TRBJ1-3; D is unclear. The germline CDR1 and CDR2 sequences are SGDLS and YYNGEE. The germline V and J ends were trimmed by 0 bases and 4 bases, with 8 bases remaining between them. CDR3 length equals 14 residues. This CDR3 is CASSVAEKGNTIYF. The DNA for the CDR3 is TGTGCCAGCAGCGTAGCAGAGAAAGGAAACACCATATATTTT.

This clonotype has a count of ten or more. The CDR3 reads CASSPDLSVFSGANVLTF. The CDR3 DNA follows: TGTGCCAGCTCACCAGATCTATCCGTGTTCTCTGGGGCCAACGTCCTGACTTTC. The chain links TRBV18 to TRBJ2-6; no reliable D call. This CDR3 is 18 amino acids long. V was pared by 2 bases and J by 0 bases, with 14 bases between. Germline assignment: CDR1 KGHSH and CDR2 LQKENI.

This clonotype was detected a few times. The chain employs TRBV11-2 and TRBJ2-5; 9 bases match TRBD2. V lost 2 bases to trimming and J lost 4 bases; unmatched junction nucleotides: 14. Germline CDR1 SGHAT, CDR2 FQNNGV. The CDR3 sequence is 18 residues long. For the CDR3, the DNA is TGTGCCAGCAGCTTAACCCCTAAGGCGGGGGGGCGGTTAGAGACCCAGTACTTC. It translates to CASSLTPKAGGRLETQYF.

The table lists this clonotype with many counts. This chain links TRBV6-2 or TRBV6-3 with TRBJ1-6, with 7 bases lining up with TRBD1. The CDR3 sequence is 18 residues long. Per the germline V gene, CDR1 is MNHEY and CDR2 is SVGEGT. After removal of 2 bases from V and 8 bases from J, the junction contained 15 bases not matched to a gene. The CDR3 sequence: CASSYTGRTGFFYSPLHF. The CDR3 bases are TGTGCCAGCAGTTACACCGGCCGGACAGGCTTTTTTTATTCACCCCTCCACTTT.

This chain connects TRBV12-3 or TRBV12-4 to TRBJ1-5, with D possibly matching TRBD1 (6 bases). V lost 5 bases to trimming and J lost 0 bases, with 11 bases between them. This CDR3 has 15 residues. The CDR3 here is CASSPGGHSNQPQHF. The DNA of the CDR3 is TGTGCCAGCAGTCCCGGGGGGCATAGCAATCAGCCCCAGCATTTT.

This clonotype has ten or more counts. J is TRBJ2-1 and V is TRBV4-2, with D hard to call. There are 13 residues in the CDR3. Trimming left V 4 bases short and J 6 bases short, with 10 bases between. Germline V gene sequence: CDR1 LGHNA, CDR2 YNFKEQ. CDR3 DNA: TGTGCCAGCAGCCCCGGTGTAGGCAATGAGCAGTTCTTC. It codes for CASSPGVGNEQFF.

This clonotype came up many times. This chain links TRBV4-3 with TRBJ2-2; D may be TRBD2 (6 bases). The ends were cut back, 0 bases at V and 0 bases at J, with 11 bases in the middle. CDR3 size: 17 residues. Per germline, CDR1 LGHNA and CDR2 YSLEER. The CDR3 DNA follows: TGCGCCAGCAGCCAAGAGGAGGGTACGGCGAACACCGGGGAGCTGTTTTTT. Protein: CASSQEEGTANTGELFF.

In this sample, this clonotype turned up a few times. The chain uses TRBV24-1 and TRBJ1-1; D not certain. This CDR3 spans 12 amino acids. The V gene's germline CDR1 is KGHDR and CDR2 SFDVKD. V lost 4 bases, J lost 7 bases, and 9 bases lay in between. The CDR3 nucleotides are TGTGCCACCAGTGAGCGGGGAGGTGAAGCTTTCTTT. This gives the protein CATSERGGEAFF.

The sample holds many counts of this clonotype. This chain connects TRBV12-3 or TRBV12-4 to TRBJ2-3, with 7 nucleotides matching TRBD2. V lost 7 bases and J lost 6; bases outside the gene matches: 10. The CDR3 sequence is 14 residues long. CDR3 DNA sequence: TGTGCCAGCACCTGGGTACTAGCGCTTGATACGCAGTATTTT. The encoded protein is CASTWVLALDTQYF.

This clonotype was seen only a few times. J is TRBJ2-2 and V is TRBV7-3, with 9 bases fitting TRBD2. V lost 5 bases, J lost 3 bases, and 7 bases stayed unmatched. Germline loops: CDR1 SGHTA, CDR2 FQGTGA. This CDR3 contains 16 residues. The CDR3 region has the DNA TGTGCCAGCAGCCGTATAGCGGGGGAGCACACCGGGGAGCTGTTTTTT. Amino acids: CASSRIAGEHTGELFF.

The V gene is TRBV4-1, the J gene TRBJ2-7; D is unresolved. The length of the CDR3 is 13 residues. Trimming removed 2 bases at V and 0 bases at J, with 5 bases between. The germline gives CDR1 MGHRA, CDR2 YSYEKL. The CDR3 bases are TGCGCCAGCAGCCAAACGGACTCCTACGAGCAGTACTTC. Its translation is CASSQTDSYEQYF.